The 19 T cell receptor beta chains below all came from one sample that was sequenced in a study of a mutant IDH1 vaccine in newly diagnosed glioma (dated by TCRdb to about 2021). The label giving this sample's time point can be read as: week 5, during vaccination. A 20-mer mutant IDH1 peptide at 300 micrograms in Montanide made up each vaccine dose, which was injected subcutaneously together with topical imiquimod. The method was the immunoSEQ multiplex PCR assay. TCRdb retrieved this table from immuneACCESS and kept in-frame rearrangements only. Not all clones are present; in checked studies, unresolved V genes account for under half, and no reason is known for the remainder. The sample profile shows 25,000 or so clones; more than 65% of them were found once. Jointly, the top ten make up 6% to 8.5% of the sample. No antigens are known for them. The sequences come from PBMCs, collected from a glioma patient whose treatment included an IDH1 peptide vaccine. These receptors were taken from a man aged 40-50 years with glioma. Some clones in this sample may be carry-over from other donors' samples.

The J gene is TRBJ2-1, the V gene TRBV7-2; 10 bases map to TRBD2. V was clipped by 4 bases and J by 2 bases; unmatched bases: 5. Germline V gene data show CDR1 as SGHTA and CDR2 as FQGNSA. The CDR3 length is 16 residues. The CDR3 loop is CASSYPSGGAYNEQFF. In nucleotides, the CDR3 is TGTGCCAGCAGCTATCCGAGCGGGGGGGCCTACAATGAGCAGTTCTTC.

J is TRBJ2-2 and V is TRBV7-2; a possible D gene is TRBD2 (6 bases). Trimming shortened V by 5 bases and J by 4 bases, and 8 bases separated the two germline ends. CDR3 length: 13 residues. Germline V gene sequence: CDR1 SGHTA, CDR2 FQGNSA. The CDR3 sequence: CASSVGGTGELFF. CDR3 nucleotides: TGTGCCAGCAGCGTGGGGGGCACCGGGGAGCTGTTTTTT.

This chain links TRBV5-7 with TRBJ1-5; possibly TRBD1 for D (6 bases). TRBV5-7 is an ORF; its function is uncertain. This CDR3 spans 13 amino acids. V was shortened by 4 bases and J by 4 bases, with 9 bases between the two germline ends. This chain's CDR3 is CASSPGQNQPQHF. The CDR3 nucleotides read TGTGCCAGCAGCCCGGGACAAAATCAGCCCCAGCATTTT.

Here the CDR3 reads CASSLVGALGNTIYF. CDR3 DNA: TGTGCCAGCAGTTTAGTCGGGGCGCTTGGAAACACCATATATTTT. The chain couples TRBV28 to TRBJ1-3; D possibly corresponds to TRBD1 (5 bases). Germline CDR1 and CDR2: MDHEN and SYDVKM. The CDR3 extends over 15 amino acids. V lost 2 bases, J lost 3 bases, and 11 bases lay in between.

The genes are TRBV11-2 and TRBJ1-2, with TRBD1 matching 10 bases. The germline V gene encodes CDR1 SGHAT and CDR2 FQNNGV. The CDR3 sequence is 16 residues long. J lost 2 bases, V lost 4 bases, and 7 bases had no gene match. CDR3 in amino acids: CASSSDRGRMNYGYTF. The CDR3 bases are TGTGCCAGCAGCTCGGACAGGGGGAGAATGAACTATGGCTACACCTTC.

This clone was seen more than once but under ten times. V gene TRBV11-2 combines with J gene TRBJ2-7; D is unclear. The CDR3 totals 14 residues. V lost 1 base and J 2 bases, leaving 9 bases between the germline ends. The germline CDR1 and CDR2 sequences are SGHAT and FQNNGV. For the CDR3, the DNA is TGTGCCAGCAGCTTAGTTCTGGCCCCCTACGAGCAGTACTTC. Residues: CASSLVLAPYEQYF.

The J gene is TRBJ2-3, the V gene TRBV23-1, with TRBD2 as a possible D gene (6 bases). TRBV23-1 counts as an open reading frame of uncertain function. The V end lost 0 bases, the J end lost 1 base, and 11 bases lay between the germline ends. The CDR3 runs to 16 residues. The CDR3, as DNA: TGCGCCAGCAGTCAATCGAGGAAGCGGGGCACAGATACGCAGTATTTT. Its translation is CASSQSRKRGTDTQYF.

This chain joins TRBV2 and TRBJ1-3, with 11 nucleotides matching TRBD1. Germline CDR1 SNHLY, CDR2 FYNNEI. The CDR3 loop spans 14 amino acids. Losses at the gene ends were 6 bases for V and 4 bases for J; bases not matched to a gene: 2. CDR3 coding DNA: TGTGCCAGCAGAGGGACAGGGGGAGGAAACACCATATATTTT. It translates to CASRGTGGGNTIYF.

This CDR3 reads CASSLNRQGGQPQHF. CDR3 DNA sequence: TGTGCCAGCAGCTTAAACCGACAGGGAGGACAGCCCCAGCATTTT. This sequence joins TRBV11-2 and TRBJ1-5; TRBD1 agrees at 7 bases. V dropped 2 bases and J dropped 7; count of bases not matched to a gene: 8. The V gene's germline CDR1 is SGHAT and CDR2 FQNNGV. CDR3 length: 15 amino acids.

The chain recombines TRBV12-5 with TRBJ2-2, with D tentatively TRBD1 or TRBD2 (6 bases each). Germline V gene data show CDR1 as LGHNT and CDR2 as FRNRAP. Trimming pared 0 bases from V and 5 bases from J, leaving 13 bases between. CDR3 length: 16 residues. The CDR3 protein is CASGLVLGGRTGELFF. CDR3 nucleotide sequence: TGTGCTAGTGGTTTGGTTCTGGGGGGCAGGACCGGGGAGCTGTTTTTT.

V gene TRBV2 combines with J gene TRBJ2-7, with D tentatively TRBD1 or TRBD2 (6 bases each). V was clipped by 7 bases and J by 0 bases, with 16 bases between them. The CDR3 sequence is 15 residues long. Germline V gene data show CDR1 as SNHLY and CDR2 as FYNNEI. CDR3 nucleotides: TGTGCCAGCACCAAAAGGGGGACTCCCTCCTACGAGCAGTACTTC. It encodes CASTKRGTPSYEQYF. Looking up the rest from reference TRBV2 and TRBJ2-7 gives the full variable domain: EPEVTQTPSHQVTQMGQEVILRCVPISNHLYFYWYRQILGQKVEFLVSFYNNEISEKSEIFDDQFSVERPDGSNFTLKIRSTKLEDSAMYFCASTKRGTPSYEQYFGPGTRLTVT.

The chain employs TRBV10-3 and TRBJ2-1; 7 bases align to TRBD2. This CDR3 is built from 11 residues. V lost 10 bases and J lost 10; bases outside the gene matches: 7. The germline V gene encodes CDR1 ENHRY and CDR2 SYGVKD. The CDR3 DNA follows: TGTGCCACCGGGGAGCGGGAAGAGCAGTTCTTC. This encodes CATGEREEQFF.

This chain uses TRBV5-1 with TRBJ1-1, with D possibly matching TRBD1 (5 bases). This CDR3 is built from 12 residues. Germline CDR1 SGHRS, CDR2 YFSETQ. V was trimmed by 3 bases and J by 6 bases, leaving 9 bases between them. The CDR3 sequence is CASSSPGPEAFF. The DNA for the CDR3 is TGCGCCAGCAGCTCGCCGGGGCCTGAAGCTTTCTTT.

In DNA form, the CDR3 reads TGTGCCAGTAGTCTCAATACCCGGGACGCGGCCCCCTACGAGCAGTACTTC. Its translation: CASSLNTRDAAPYEQYF. V is TRBV19 and J is TRBJ2-7; D tentatively reads TRBD1 or TRBD2 (5 bases each). V was clipped by 5 bases and J by 2 bases, with 22 bases between them. This CDR3 is 17 amino acids long. In germline, CDR1 is LNHDA, CDR2 SQIVND (reference sequence).

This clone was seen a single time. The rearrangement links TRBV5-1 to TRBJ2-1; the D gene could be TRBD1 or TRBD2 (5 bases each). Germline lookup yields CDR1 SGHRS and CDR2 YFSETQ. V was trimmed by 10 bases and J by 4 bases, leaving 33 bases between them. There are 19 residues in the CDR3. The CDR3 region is CASRARSGVAAFTYNEQFF. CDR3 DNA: TGCGCCTCCAGGGCCCGGAGCGGAGTGGCAGCTTTTACATACAATGAGCAGTTCTTC.

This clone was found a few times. CDR3 region: CASSEEGPPQPQHF. CDR3 nucleotides: TGTGCCAGCAGTGAGGAGGGCCCCCCACAGCCCCAGCATTTT. J is TRBJ1-5 and V is TRBV6-1; D call uncertain. V lost 3 bases and J 7 bases, leaving 13 bases between the germline ends. Germline CDR1 reads MNHNS; CDR2 reads SASEGT. This CDR3 is built from 14 residues.

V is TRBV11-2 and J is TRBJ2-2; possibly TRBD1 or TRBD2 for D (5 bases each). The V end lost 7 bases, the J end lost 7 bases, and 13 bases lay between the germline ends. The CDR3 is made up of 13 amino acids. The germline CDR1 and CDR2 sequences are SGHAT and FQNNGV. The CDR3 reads CASKPGALGELFF. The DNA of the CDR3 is TGTGCCAGCAAGCCCGGGGCCCTCGGGGAGCTGTTTTTT.

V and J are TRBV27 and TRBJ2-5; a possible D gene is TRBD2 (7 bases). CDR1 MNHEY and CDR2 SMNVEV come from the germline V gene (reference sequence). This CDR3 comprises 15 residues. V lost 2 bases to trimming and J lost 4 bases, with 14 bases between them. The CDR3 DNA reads TGTGCCAGCAGTTTAGGAATAGGGGGGGGAGAGACCCAGTACTTC. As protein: CASSLGIGGGETQYF.

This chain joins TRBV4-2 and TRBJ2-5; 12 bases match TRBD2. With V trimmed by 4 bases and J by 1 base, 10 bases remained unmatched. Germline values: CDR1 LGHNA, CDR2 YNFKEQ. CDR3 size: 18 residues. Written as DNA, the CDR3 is TGTGCCAGCAGCCCGGGGGCCGGGACTAGCGGGCCCCAAGAGACCCAGTACTTC. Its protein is CASSPGAGTSGPQETQYF.